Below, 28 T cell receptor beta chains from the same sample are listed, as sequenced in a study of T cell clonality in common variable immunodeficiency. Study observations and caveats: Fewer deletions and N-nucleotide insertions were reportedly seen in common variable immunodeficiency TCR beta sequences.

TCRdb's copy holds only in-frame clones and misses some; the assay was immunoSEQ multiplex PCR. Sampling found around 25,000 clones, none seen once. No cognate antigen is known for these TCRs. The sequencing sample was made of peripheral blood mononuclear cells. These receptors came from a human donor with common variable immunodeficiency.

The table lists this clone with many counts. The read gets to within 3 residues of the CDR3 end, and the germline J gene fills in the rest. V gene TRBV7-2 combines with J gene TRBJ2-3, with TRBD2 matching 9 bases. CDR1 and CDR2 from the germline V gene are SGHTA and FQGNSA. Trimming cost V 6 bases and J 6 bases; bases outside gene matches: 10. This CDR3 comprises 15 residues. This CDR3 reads CASSKPSGVSDTQYF. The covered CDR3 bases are TGTGCCAGCAGTAAACCTAGCGGGGTATCTGATACG.

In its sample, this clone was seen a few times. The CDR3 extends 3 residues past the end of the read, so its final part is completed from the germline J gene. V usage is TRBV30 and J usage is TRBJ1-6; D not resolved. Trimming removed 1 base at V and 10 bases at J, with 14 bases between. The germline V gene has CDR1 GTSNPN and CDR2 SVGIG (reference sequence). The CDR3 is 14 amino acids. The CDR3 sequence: CAWSATHSGSPLHF. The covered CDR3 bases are TGTGCCTGGAGTGCTACACACAGCGGGTCACCC.

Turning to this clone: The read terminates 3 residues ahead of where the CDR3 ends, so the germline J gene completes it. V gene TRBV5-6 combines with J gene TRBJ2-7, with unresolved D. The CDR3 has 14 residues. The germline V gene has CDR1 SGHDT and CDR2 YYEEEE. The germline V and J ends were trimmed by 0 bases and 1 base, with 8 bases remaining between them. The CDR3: CASSLVVRSYEQYF. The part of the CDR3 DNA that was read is TGTGCCAGCAGCTTGGTGGTCAGATCCTACGAG. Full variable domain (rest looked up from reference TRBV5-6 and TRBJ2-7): DAGVTQSPTHLIKTRGQQVTLRCSPKSGHDTVSWYQQALGQGPQFIFQYYEEEERQRGNFPDRFSGHQFPNYSSELNVNALLLGDSALYLCASSLVVRSYEQYFGPGTRLTVT.

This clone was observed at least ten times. CDR3 amino acids: CASSPQNRGREQETQYF. CDR3 DNA (partial): TGTGCCAGCTCACCGCAAAACAGGGGACGGGAACAAGAGACC. The genes are TRBV18 and TRBJ2-5; TRBD1 matches 7 bases. The CDR3 end lies 3 residues beyond the end of the read and is filled in from the germline J gene. The J segment lost 2 bases and the V segment lost 3 bases, leaving 12 bases of the junction unmatched. Germline CDR1 is KGHSH and CDR2 is LQKENI. The CDR3 runs 17 residues. Based on the CDR3 plus reference TRBV18 and TRBJ2-5, the full variable domain is NAGVMQNPRHLVRRRGQEARLRCSPMKGHSHVYWYRQLPEEGLKFMVYLQKENIIDESGMPKERFSAEFPKEGPSILRIQQVVRGDSAAYFCASSPQNRGREQETQYFGPGTRLLVL.

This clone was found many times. The sequenced CDR3 bases are TGTGCCAGCCTGTTTAGGGACAGGAGTAACTATGGC. It translates to CASLFRDRSNYG. The CDR3 reads in full as CASLFRDRSNYGYTF. The chain recombines TRBV5-6 with TRBJ1-2; 8 positions agree with TRBD1. The read ends 3 residues early relative to the CDR3; the germline J gene fills the gap. There are 15 residues in the CDR3. V gave up 7 bases and J gave up 1 base; unmatched junction bases: 9. Per the germline V gene, CDR1 is SGHDT and CDR2 is YYEEEE.

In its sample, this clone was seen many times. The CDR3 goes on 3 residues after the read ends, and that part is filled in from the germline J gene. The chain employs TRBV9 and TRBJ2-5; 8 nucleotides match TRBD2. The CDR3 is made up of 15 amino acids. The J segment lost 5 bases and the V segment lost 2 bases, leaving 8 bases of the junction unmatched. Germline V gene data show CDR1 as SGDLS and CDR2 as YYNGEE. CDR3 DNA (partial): TGTGCCAGCAGCGTTCGCGGGGGGTCTTTGGAGACC. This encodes CASSVRGGSLET. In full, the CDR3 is CASSVRGGSLETQYF.

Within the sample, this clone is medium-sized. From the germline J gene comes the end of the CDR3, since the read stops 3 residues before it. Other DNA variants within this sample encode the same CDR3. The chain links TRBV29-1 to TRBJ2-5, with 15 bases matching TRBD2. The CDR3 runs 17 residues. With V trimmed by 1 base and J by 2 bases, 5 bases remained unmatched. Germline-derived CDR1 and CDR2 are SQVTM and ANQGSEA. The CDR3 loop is CSVEGGGLAGGQETQYF. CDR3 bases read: TGCAGCGTTGAAGGAGGGGGACTAGCGGGAGGTCAAGAGACC.

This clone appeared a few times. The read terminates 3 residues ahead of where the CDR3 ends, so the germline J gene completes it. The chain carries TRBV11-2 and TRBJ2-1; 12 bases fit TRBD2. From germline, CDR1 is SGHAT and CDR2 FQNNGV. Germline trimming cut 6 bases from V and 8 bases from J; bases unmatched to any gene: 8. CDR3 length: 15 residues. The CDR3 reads CASRSLAGGRYEQFF. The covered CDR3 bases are TGTGCCAGCAGATCCCTAGCGGGGGGGCGTTATGAG.

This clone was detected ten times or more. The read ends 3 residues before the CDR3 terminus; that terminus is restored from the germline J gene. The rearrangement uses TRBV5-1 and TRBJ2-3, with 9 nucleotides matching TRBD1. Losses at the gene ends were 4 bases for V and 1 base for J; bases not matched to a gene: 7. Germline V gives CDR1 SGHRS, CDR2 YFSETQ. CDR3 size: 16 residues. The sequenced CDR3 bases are TGCGCCAGCAGCCCAGGGCGGGACAGGGGCACAGATACG. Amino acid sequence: CASSPGRDRGTDT. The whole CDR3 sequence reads CASSPGRDRGTDTQYF.

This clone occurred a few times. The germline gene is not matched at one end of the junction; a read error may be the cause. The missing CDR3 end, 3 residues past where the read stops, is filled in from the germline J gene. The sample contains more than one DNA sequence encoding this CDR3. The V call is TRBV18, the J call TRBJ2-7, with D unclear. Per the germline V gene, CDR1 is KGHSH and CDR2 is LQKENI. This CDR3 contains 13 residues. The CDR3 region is CSSKPNAAYEQYF. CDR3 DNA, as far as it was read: TGTTCCAGCAAGCCAAATGCGGCATACGAG.

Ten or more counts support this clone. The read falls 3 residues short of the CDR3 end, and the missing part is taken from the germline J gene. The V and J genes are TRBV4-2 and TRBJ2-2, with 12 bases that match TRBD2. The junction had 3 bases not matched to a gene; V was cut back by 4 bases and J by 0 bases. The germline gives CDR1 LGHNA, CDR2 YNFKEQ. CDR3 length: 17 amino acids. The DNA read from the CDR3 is TGTGCCAGCAGCCCGACTAGCGGGAGCGCGAACACCGGGGAG. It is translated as CASSPTSGSANTGE. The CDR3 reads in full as CASSPTSGSANTGELFF.

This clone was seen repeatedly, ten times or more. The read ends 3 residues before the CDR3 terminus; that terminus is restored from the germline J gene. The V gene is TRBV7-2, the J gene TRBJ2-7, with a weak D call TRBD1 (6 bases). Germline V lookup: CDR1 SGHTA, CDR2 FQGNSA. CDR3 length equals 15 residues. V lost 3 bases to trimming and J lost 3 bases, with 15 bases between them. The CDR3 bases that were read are TGTGCCAGCAGCTTCTACAGGGATCCACGCTACGAG. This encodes CASSFYRDPRYE. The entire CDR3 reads CASSFYRDPRYEQYF. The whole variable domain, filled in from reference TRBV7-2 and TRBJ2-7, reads GAGVSQSPSNKVTEKGKDVELRCDPISGHTALYWYRQSLGQGLEFLIYFQGNSAPDKSGLPSDRFSAERTGGSVSTLTIQRTQQEDSAVYLCASSFYRDPRYEQYFGPGTRLTVT.

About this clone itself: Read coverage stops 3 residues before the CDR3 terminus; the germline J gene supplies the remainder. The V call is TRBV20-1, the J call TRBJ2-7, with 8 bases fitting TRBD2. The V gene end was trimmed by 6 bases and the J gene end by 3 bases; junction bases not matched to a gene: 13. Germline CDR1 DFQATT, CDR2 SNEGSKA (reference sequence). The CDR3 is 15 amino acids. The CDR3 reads CSAPPRTSRDYEQYF. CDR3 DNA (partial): TGCAGTGCCCCCCCGCGGACTAGCCGAGACTACGAG.

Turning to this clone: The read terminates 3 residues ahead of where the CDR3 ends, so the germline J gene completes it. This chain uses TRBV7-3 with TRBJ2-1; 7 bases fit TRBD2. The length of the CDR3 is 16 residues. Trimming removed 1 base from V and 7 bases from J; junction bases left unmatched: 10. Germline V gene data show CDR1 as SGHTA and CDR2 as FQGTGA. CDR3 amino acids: CASSLKGGGGRNEQFF. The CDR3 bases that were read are TGTGCCAGCAGCTTAAAGGGTGGGGGGGGTAGGAATGAG.

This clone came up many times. The sequenced part of the CDR3 DNA is TGTGCCAGCAGCAGCGGTCGGGGTGGGACCTACGAG. This codes for CASSSGRGGTYE. The entire CDR3 is CASSSGRGGTYEQYF. The chain combines TRBV7-9 with TRBJ2-7; a weak D match, TRBD2 (5 bases). The read terminates 3 residues ahead of where the CDR3 ends, so the germline J gene completes it. V was cut by 5 bases and J by 2 bases, with 16 bases left in between. From germline, CDR1 is SEHNR and CDR2 FQNEAQ (reference sequence). The CDR3 contains 15 residues.

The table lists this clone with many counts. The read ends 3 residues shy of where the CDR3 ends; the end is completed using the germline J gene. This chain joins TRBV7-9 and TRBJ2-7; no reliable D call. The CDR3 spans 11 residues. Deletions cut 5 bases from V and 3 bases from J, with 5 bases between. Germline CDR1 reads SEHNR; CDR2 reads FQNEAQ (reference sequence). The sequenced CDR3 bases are TGTGCCAGCAGCGATAGCTACGAG. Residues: CASSDSYE. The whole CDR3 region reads CASSDSYEQYF.

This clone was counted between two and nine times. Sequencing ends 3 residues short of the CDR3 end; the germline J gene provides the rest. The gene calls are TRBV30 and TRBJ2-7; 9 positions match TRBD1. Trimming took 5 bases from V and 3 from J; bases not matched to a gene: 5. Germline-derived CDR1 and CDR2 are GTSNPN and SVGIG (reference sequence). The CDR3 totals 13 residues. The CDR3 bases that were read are TGTGCCTGGGTTGTGACAGGGGGCTACGAG. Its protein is CAWVVTGGYE. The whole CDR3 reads CAWVVTGGYEQYF.

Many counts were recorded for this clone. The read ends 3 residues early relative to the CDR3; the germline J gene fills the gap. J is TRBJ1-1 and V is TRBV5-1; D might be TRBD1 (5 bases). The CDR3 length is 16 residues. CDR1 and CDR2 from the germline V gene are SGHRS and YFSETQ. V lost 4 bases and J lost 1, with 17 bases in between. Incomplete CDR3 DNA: TGCGCCAGCAGCGCGATTCCCCCCACAGGGAACACTGAA. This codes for CASSAIPPTGNTE. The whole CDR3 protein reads CASSAIPPTGNTEAFF.

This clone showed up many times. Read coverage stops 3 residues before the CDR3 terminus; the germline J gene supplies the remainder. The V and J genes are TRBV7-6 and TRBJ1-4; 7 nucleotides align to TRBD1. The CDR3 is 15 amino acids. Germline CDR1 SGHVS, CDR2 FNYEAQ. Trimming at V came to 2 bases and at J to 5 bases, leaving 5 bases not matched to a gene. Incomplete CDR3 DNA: TGTGCCAGCAGCTTACAGACAGGGATAAATGAAAAA. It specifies CASSLQTGINEK. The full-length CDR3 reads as CASSLQTGINEKLFF.

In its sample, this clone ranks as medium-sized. CDR3 protein: CASYDPDRGSDEQFF. CDR3 DNA (partial): TGTGCCAGTTATGACCCGGACAGGGGGAGCGATGAG. This sequence joins TRBV2 and TRBJ2-1; TRBD1 matches 10 bases. Read data end 3 residues before the CDR3 end; the end is taken from the germline J gene. With V trimmed by 9 bases and J by 8 bases, 13 bases remained unmatched. This CDR3 is built from 15 residues. Germline loops: CDR1 SNHLY, CDR2 FYNNEI.

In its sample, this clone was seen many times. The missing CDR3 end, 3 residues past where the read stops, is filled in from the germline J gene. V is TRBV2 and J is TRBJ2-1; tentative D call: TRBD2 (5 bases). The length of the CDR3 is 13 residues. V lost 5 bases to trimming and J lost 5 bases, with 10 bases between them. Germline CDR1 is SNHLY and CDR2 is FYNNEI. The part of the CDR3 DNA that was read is TGTGCCAGCAGTAGGACTCTTGACAATGAG. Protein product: CASSRTLDNE. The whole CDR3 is CASSRTLDNEQFF.

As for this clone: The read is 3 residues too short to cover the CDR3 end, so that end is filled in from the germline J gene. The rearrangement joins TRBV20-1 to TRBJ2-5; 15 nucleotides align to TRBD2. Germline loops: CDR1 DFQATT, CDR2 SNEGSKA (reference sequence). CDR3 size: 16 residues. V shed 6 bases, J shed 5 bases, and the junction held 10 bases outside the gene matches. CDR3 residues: CSATGLAGGILETQYF. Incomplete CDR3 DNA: TGCAGTGCCACGGGACTAGCGGGGGGAATCTTGGAGACC.

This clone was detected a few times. The sequenced part of the CDR3 DNA is TGTGCCAGCAGCTTAGGGGGACAGCTTGAA. Translation gives CASSLGGQLE. The complete CDR3 protein is CASSLGGQLEAFF. The chain uses TRBV11-2 and TRBJ1-1; 7 bases fit TRBD1. The read falls 3 residues short of the CDR3 end, and the missing part is taken from the germline J gene. CDR1 and CDR2 from the germline V gene are SGHAT and FQNNGV. This CDR3 region has 13 residues. With 1 base clipped from V and 7 bases from J, the junction kept 3 bases outside the gene matches.

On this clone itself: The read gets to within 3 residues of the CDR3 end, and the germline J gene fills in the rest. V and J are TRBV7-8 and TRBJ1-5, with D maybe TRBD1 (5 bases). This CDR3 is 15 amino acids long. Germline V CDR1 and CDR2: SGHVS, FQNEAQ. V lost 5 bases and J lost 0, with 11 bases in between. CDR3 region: CASSMTEYSNQPQHF. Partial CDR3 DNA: TGTGCCAGCAGCATGACAGAGTATAGCAATCAGCCC.

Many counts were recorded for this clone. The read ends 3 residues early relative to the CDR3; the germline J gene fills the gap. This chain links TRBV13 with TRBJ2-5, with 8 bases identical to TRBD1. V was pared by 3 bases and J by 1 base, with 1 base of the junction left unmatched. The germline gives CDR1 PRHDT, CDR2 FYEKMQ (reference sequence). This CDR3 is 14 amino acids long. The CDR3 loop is CASSFTGGQETQYF. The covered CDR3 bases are TGTGCCAGCAGCTTCACAGGGGGCCAAGAGACC.

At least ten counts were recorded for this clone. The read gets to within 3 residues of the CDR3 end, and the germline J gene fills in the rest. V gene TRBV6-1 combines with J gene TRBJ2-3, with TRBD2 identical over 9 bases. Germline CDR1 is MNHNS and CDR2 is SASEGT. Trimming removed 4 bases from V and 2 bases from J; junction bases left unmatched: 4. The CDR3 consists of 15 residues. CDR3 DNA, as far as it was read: TGTGCCAGCAGTGGGCGGGGGGGCCCCACAGATACG. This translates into CASSGRGGPTDT. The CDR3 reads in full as CASSGRGGPTDTQYF.

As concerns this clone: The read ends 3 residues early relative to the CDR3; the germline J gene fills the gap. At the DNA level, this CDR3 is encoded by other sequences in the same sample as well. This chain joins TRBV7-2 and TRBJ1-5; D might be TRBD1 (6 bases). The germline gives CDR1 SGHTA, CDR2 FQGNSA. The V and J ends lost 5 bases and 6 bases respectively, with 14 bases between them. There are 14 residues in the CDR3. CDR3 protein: CASSPTGQGQPQHF. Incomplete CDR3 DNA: TGTGCCAGCAGCCCGACAGGACAAGGTCAGCCC.

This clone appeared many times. CDR3 bases read: TGTGCCAGCAGCGTGCTTAGCGGGGGGGCGTCCGGGGAG. The encoded protein is CASSVLSGGASGE. The complete CDR3 protein is CASSVLSGGASGELFF. The chain links TRBV9 to TRBJ2-2, with 11 bases matching TRBD2. With the read ending 3 residues before the CDR3 end, the germline J gene is used to fill in that end. The length of the CDR3 is 16 residues. CDR1 is SGDLS and CDR2 is YYNGEE in the germline V gene. The ends lost 2 bases at V and 6 bases at J; junction bases unmatched: 6.